This TCR beta chain was sequenced for a study of shared clonotypes between healthy human individuals. Study-level results: The study generally estimated greater richness for naive than memory subsets. Clonotypes which were not shared had lower generation probabilities than clonotypes that all four donors shared.

V trimming: 3 bases; J trimming: 7 bases; junction bases outside the gene matches: 11. The CDR3 is made up of 16 amino acids. CDR1 is SGHVS, CDR2 FNYEAQ, per germline. Assay execution took place at the deep level. Produced via immunoSEQ multiplex PCR; TCRdb's table is partial and in-frame only. The sample has fewer than 1.6 million clones; less than 99% are singletons. Remarks on this clone: Its antigen is not identified.

The clonotype was recovered from a young man in good health. Sequenced sample: naive CD4+ T cells sorted from blood. The subset is: CD45RA+ positively selected. The V gene is TRBV7-6, the J gene TRBJ2-1; the match to TRBD2 covers 8 bases. CDR3 in amino acids: CASSFRPSGSWNEQFF. The CDR3 DNA sequence: TGTGCCAGCAGCTTCCGCCCGAGCGGGAGTTGGAATGAGCAGTTCTTC.